One sample yielded the 19 T cell receptor beta chains listed below, sequenced in a study of early T cells in non-severe SARS-CoV-2 infection. TCRdb reprocessed the 5' RACE reads with MiXCR, giving one entry per CDR3 protein. The table records around 63,000 distinct CDR3 sequences, roughly 13% of them present only once. Source material: whole blood. The receptors were sampled from an adult who was a healthcare worker with PCR-confirmed SARS-CoV-2 infection or an uninfected control (not recorded which).

This clonotype was detected once. The CDR3, as DNA: TGTGCCAGCAGCGGTCGACAAGGGGCCATGAACACTGAAGCTTTCTTT. Encoded protein: CASSGRQGAMNTEAFF. The rearrangement joins TRBV7-9 to TRBJ1-1, with TRBD1 as a possible D gene (5 bases). The CDR3 length is 16 residues. CDR1 is SEHNR and CDR2 is FQNEAQ in the germline V gene (reference sequence). With 5 bases removed from V and 0 bases from J, the gap between germline ends came to 16 bases.

The chain employs TRBV5-1 and TRBJ1-2; D unresolved. The germline CDR1 and CDR2 sequences are SGHRS and YFSETQ. This CDR3 has 14 amino acids. Trimming pared 3 bases from V and 4 bases from J, leaving 13 bases between. In nucleotides, the CDR3 is TGCGCCAGCAGCTCCGAGCCAGTCAGCTATGGCTACACCTTC. Translated: CASSSEPVSYGYTF.

There are many counts of this clonotype. The chain links TRBV20-1 to TRBJ1-2; D is ambiguous. This CDR3 has 13 amino acids. Germline CDR1 and CDR2: DFQATT and SNEGSKA (reference sequence). Trimming shortened V by 6 bases and J by 5 bases, and 16 bases separated the two germline ends. For the CDR3, the DNA is TGCAGTGCCGACGTAAGCGGAGATTATGGCTACACCTTC. This translates into CSADVSGDYGYTF.

DNA for the CDR3: TGTGCCAGCAGTGACGGGGTCACCAATGAGCAGTTCTTC. This sequence encodes CASSDGVTNEQFF. J is TRBJ2-1 and V is TRBV6-4, with no clear D. This CDR3 region has 13 residues. The germline V gene encodes CDR1 MRHNA and CDR2 SNTAGT. V was clipped by 2 bases and J by 6 bases, with 8 bases between them.

This clonotype was detected a few times. The chain links TRBV21-1 to TRBJ2-2; the DNA was not used to check the table's D call, TRBD1. TRBV21-1 is labeled a pseudogene. This CDR3 contains 16 residues. In DNA form, the CDR3 reads TGTGCCAGCTCTCGGGGACAGGGGAAAGGCACCGGGGAGCTGTTTTTT. Translation gives CASSRGQGKGTGELFF.

The chain joins TRBV10-3 to TRBJ1-5; perhaps TRBD1 as D (6 bases). Between the trimmed V and J ends, which lost 10 bases and 5 bases, there was a span of 15 bases. Germline CDR1 is ENHRY and CDR2 is SYGVKD. The CDR3 extends over 13 amino acids. The CDR3 nucleotides read TGTGCCACTCAGAACAGGGCTGATCAGCCCCAGCATTTT. Amino acid sequence: CATQNRADQPQHF.

This chain connects TRBV20-1 to TRBJ1-5; no definite D call. Germline values: CDR1 DFQATT, CDR2 SNEGSKA (reference sequence). This CDR3 contains 14 residues. V was pared by 3 bases and J by 2 bases, with 11 bases between. CDR3 DNA: TGCAGTGCTAGTACCCCGTATGGCAATCAGCCCCAGCATTTT. It codes for CSASTPYGNQPQHF.

This clonotype was observed at least ten times. The junction does not match germline at one end; this may be a read error. V gene TRBV5-1 combines with J gene TRBJ2-5; no reliable D call. This CDR3 contains 11 residues. Germline V CDR1 and CDR2: SGHRS, YFSETQ. The CDR3 DNA reads TGTGCCAGCAGCTTCCAAGAGACCCAGTACTTC. This encodes CASSFQETQYF.

This clonotype was counted ten times or more. The chain recombines TRBV29-1 with TRBJ2-2; tentative D call: TRBD2 (5 bases). There are 14 residues in the CDR3. V gave up 4 bases and J gave up 7 bases, with 16 bases separating them. The V gene's germline CDR1 is SQVTM and CDR2 ANQGSEA. CDR3 amino acids: CSVVRGLGGGELFF. The DNA of the CDR3 is TGCAGCGTTGTTAGAGGACTGGGTGGCGGGGAGCTGTTTTTT.

The chain is built from TRBV2 and TRBJ2-7; tentatively, D is TRBD1 (7 bases). Trimming removed 11 bases from V and 7 bases from J, with 21 bases in between. The CDR3 is made up of 13 amino acids. Per germline, CDR1 SNHLY and CDR2 FYNNEI. CDR3 sequence reads: CAGEETGWGEQYF. DNA of the CDR3: TGTGCCGGGGAGGAGACAGGGTGGGGAGAGCAGTACTTC.

J is TRBJ2-1 and V is TRBV9; D gene uncertain. Deletions cut 0 bases from V and 5 bases from J, with 3 bases between. The CDR3 has 12 amino acids. CDR1 is SGDLS, CDR2 YYNGEE, per germline. CDR3 sequence (DNA): TGTGCCAGCAGCGTAGGACACAATGAGCAGTTCTTC. This sequence encodes CASSVGHNEQFF.

This clonotype was seen at least ten times. This rearrangement joins TRBV7-9 to TRBJ2-2; 7 bases fit TRBD1. The CDR3 is 19 amino acids. From germline, CDR1 is SEHNR and CDR2 FQNEAQ (reference sequence). Trimming at V came to 4 bases and at J to 1 base, leaving 15 bases not matched to a gene. The CDR3 coding sequence is TGTGCCAGCAGCTCCTCGATATACCCGGGACAGCAGAACACCGGGGAGCTGTTTTTT. It is translated as CASSSSIYPGQQNTGELFF.

This clonotype was observed at least ten times. The rearrangement joins TRBV20-1 to TRBJ1-1; D remains ambiguous. Germline CDR1 DFQATT, CDR2 SNEGSKA (reference sequence). The ends were cut back, 5 bases at V and 0 bases at J, with 10 bases in the middle. The CDR3 runs 13 residues. In DNA, the CDR3 is TGCAGTGCTTCCCTGACTGTGAACACTGAAGCTTTCTTT. Residues: CSASLTVNTEAFF.

The gene calls are TRBV28 and TRBJ2-7; tentative D call: TRBD2 (6 bases). Germline V gene sequence: CDR1 MDHEN, CDR2 SYDVKM. V lost 7 bases, J lost 4 bases, and 17 bases lay in between. The CDR3 is 14 amino acids. The DNA for the CDR3 is TGTGCCAGCAAACTAGCATCGAGCGCTTACGAGCAGTACTTC. Protein product: CASKLASSAYEQYF.

This clonotype appeared many times. The chain links TRBV5-1 to TRBJ2-5; the match to TRBD2 covers 9 bases. Trimming removed 0 bases from V and 4 bases from J; junction bases left unmatched: 7. Germline lookup yields CDR1 SGHRS and CDR2 YFSETQ. CDR3 size: 16 residues. This chain's CDR3 is CASSLGSGTSRETQYF. The CDR3 nucleotides are TGCGCCAGCAGCTTGGGCTCCGGGACTAGCAGAGAGACCCAGTACTTC.

This clonotype was counted ten times or more. The gene calls are TRBV18 and TRBJ2-3; 10 bases align to TRBD2. With V trimmed by 7 bases and J by 4 bases, 11 bases remained unmatched. This CDR3 contains 16 residues. The germline V gene encodes CDR1 KGHSH and CDR2 LQKENI. The CDR3 bases are TGTGCCAGCTTACCCGAGGAGCGGGGGGGCTCAGATACGCAGTATTTT. Its protein product is CASLPEERGGSDTQYF.

The rearrangement uses TRBV12-3 or TRBV12-4 and TRBJ1-1, with 7 bases that match TRBD1. Trimming at V came to 7 bases and at J to 0 bases, leaving 2 bases not matched to a gene. The CDR3 covers 13 residues. The CDR3, as DNA: TGTGCCAGCATGGGACAGATGAACACTGAAGCTTTCTTT. Its protein is CASMGQMNTEAFF.

This clonotype came up many times. The chain combines TRBV5-5 with TRBJ1-1, with TRBD1 identical over 11 bases. V trimming: 0 bases; J trimming: 5 bases; junction bases outside the gene matches: 3. Germline values: CDR1 SGHKS, CDR2 YYEKEE (reference sequence). The CDR3 spans 15 residues. The CDR3 DNA reads as TGTGCCAGCAGCTTGGCCGGGACAGGGGGAACTGAAGCTTTCTTT. This encodes CASSLAGTGGTEAFF.

This clonotype was detected many times. The chain uses TRBV9 and TRBJ1-5; unclear D gene. Germline V gives CDR1 SGDLS, CDR2 YYNGEE. V was trimmed by 6 bases and J by 7 bases, leaving 5 bases between them. The CDR3 has 10 amino acids. CDR3 amino acids: CASKVQPQHF. The DNA for the CDR3 is TGTGCCAGCAAAGTCCAGCCCCAGCATTTT. The entire variable domain, with the rest obtained from reference TRBV9 and TRBJ1-5, is as follows: DSGVTQTPKHLITATGQRVTLRCSPRSGDLSVYWYQQSLDQGLQFLIQYYNGEERAKGNILERFSAQQFPDLHSELNLSSLELGDSALYFCASKVQPQHFGDGTRLSIL.